Included here is one T cell receptor beta chain sequence, with context. No antigen is known for it. The CDR3 consists of 13 residues. V was trimmed by 1 base and J by 4 bases, leaving 8 bases between them. Looked up from germline, CDR1 is LNHNV and CDR2 is YYDKDF (reference sequence). A multiplex PCR was run with 60 Vbeta primers and 13 Jbeta primers. The assay was immunoSEQ multiplex PCR, and TCRdb's table has in-frame clones only and misses some. The repertoire holds approximately 89,000 clones, approximately 77% seen once, with approximately 10% in the top ten. The data were taken from a study of cytomegalovirus exposure and HLA in healthy donors. Whole-study results and caveats: In all likelihood, a cluster of highly shared sequence variants was a sequencing artifact. Per published reports, the classifier diagnosed cytomegalovirus status with high specificity and sensitivity. Differences between HLA loci emerged in a later analysis of TCR association rates, with DRB1 most and HLA-C fewest.

This rearrangement joins TRBV15 to TRBJ2-7; D call uncertain. The receptor was isolated from a human donor in good health. Sequencing was performed on PBMCs. The CDR3 region has the DNA TGTGCCACCAGCAGAGGAGAGGTGTACGAGCAGTACTTC. Translated, it gives CATSRGEVYEQYF.